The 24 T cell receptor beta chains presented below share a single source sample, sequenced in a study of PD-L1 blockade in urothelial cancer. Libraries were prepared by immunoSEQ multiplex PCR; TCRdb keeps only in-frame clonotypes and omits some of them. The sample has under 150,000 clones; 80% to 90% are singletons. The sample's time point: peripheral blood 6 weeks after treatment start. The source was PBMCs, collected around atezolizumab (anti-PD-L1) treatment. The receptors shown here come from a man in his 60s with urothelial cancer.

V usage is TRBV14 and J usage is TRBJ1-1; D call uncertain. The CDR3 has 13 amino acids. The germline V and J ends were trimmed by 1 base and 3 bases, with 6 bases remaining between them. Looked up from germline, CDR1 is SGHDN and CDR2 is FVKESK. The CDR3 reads CASSQGWHTEAFF. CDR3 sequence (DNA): TGTGCCAGCAGCCAAGGATGGCACACTGAAGCTTTCTTT.

The CDR3: CATSRLRQGETEAFF. In nucleotides, the CDR3 is TGTGCCACCAGCAGACTGAGACAGGGGGAGACTGAAGCTTTCTTT. This chain joins TRBV15 and TRBJ1-1; 9 bases match TRBD1. V dropped 2 bases and J dropped 5; count of bases not matched to a gene: 6. Germline V gene data show CDR1 as LNHNV and CDR2 as YYDKDF (reference sequence). This CDR3 has 15 amino acids.

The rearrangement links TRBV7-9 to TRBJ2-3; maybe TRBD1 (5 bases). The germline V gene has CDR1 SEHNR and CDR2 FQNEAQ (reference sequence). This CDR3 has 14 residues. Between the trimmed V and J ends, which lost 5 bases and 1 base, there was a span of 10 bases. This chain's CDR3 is CASSEIGGTDTQYF. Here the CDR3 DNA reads TGTGCCAGCAGCGAAATAGGGGGCACAGATACGCAGTATTTT.

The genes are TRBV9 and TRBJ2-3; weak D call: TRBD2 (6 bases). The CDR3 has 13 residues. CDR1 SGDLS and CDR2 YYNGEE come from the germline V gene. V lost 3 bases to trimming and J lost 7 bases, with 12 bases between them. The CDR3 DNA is TGTGCCAGCAGCGGGGGAGGCGCGAATACGCAGTATTTT. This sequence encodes CASSGGGANTQYF.

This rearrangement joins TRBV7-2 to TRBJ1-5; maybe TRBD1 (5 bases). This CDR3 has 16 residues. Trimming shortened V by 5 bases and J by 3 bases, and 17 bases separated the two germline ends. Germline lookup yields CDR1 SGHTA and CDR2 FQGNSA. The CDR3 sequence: CASSPSRARYNQPQHF. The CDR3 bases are TGTGCCAGCAGCCCGTCCAGGGCCCGCTACAATCAGCCCCAGCATTTT. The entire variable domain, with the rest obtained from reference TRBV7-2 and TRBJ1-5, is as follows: GAGVSQSPSNKVTEKGKDVELRCDPISGHTALYWYRQSLGQGLEFLIYFQGNSAPDKSGLPSDRFSAERTGGSVSTLTIQRTQQEDSAVYLCASSPSRARYNQPQHFGDGTRLSIL.

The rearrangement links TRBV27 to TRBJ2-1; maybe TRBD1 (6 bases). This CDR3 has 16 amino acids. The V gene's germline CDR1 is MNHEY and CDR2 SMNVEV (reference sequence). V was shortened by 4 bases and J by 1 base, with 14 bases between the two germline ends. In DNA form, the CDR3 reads TGTGCCAGCAGTTATTACAGGGCTATATCCTACAATGAGCAGTTCTTC. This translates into CASSYYRAISYNEQFF.

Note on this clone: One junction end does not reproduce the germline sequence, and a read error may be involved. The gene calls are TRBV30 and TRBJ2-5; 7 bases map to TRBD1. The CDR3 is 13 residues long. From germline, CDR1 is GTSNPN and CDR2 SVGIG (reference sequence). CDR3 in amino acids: CARSEGAGGTQYF. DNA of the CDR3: TGTGCCAGGAGTGAGGGGGCTGGTGGGACCCAGTACTTC.

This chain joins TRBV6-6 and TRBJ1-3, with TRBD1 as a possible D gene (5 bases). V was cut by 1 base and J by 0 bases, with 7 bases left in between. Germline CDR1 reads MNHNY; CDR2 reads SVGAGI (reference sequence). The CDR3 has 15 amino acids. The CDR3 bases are TGTGCCAGCAGTTACTGGGGCAGCTCTGGAAACACCATATATTTT. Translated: CASSYWGSSGNTIYF.

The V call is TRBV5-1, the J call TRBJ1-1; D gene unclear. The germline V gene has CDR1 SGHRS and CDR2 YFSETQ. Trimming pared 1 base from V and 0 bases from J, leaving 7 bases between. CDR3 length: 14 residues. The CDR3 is CASSLTALNTEAFF. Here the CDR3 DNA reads TGCGCCAGCAGCTTGACAGCTTTGAACACTGAAGCTTTCTTT.

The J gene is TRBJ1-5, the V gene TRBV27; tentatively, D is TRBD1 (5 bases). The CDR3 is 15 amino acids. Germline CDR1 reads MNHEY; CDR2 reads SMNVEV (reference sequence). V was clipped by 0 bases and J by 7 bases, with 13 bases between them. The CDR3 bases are TGTGCCAGCAGTTTATCGGTGGGGGGGAAACAGCCCCAGCATTTT. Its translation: CASSLSVGGKQPQHF.

For the CDR3, the DNA is TGTGCCAGCAGTTTATGGGCAGGGGCGGACCAAGAGACCCAGTACTTC. Translated, it gives CASSLWAGADQETQYF. This chain connects TRBV28 to TRBJ2-5; weak D call: TRBD1 (6 bases). Trimming removed 0 bases from V and 0 bases from J, with 11 bases in between. Germline lookup yields CDR1 MDHEN and CDR2 SYDVKM. The CDR3 has 16 residues.

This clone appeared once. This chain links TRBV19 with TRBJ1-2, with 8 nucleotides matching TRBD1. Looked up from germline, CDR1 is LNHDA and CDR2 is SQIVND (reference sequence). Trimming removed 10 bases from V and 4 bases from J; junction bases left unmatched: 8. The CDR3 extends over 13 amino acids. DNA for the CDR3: TGTGCCACCTTAGACAGGGGAGGCTATGGCTACACCTTC. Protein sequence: CATLDRGGYGYTF.

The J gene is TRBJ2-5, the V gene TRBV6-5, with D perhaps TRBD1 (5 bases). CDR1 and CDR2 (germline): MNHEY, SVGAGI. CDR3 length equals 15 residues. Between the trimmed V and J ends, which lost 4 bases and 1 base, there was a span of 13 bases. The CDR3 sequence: CASSLLGAVQETQYF. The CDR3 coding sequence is TGTGCCAGCAGTTTGCTTGGGGCGGTCCAAGAGACCCAGTACTTC.

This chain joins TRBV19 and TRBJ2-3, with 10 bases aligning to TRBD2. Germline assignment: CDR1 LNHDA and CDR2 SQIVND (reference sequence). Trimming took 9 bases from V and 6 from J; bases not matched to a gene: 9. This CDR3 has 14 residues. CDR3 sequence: CASRHLSGGDTQYF. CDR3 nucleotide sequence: TGTGCCAGCCGACACCTTAGCGGGGGGGATACGCAGTATTTT.

DNA of the CDR3: TGTGCCAGCAGCTTAGGGACAGTTCTAACCCTAGCCAAAAACATTCAGTACTTC. Translated: CASSLGTVLTLAKNIQYF. This chain connects TRBV7-2 to TRBJ2-4, with D possibly TRBD1 on 6 matching bases. The ends were cut back, 1 base at V and 0 bases at J, with 16 bases in the middle. The V gene's germline CDR1 is SGHTA and CDR2 FQGNSA. The CDR3 extends over 18 amino acids. The full variable domain, in which reference TRBV7-2 and TRBJ2-4 provide the parts outside the CDR3, is GAGVSQSPSNKVTEKGKDVELRCDPISGHTALYWYRQSLGQGLEFLIYFQGNSAPDKSGLPSDRFSAERTGGSVSTLTIQRTQQEDSAVYLCASSLGTVLTLAKNIQYFGAGTRLSVL.

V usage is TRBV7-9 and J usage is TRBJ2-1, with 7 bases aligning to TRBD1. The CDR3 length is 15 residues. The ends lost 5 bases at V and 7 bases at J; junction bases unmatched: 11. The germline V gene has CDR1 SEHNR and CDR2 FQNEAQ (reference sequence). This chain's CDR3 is CASSPPGTDQNEQFF. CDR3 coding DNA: TGTGCCAGCAGCCCGCCCGGGACAGACCAGAATGAGCAGTTCTTC.

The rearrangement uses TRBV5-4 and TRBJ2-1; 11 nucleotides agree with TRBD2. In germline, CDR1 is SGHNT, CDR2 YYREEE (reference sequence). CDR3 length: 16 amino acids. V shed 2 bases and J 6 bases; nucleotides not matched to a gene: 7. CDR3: CASSLTSGRSLNEQFF. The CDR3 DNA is TGTGCCAGCAGCTTAACTAGCGGGAGAAGTCTCAATGAGCAGTTCTTC.

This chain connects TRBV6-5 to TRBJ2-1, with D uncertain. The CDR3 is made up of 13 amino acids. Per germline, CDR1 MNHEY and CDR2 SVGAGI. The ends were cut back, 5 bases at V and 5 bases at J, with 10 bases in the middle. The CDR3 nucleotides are TGTGCCAGCAGTCTTGACTTGGACAATGAGCAGTTCTTC. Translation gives CASSLDLDNEQFF.

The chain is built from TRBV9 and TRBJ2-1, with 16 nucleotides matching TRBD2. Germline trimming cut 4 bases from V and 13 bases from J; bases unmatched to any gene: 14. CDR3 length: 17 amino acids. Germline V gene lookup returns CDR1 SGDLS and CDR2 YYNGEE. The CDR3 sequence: CASSLATGTSGGAPQFF. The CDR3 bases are TGTGCCAGCAGCCTTGCAACCGGGACTAGCGGGGGGGCCCCTCAGTTCTTC.

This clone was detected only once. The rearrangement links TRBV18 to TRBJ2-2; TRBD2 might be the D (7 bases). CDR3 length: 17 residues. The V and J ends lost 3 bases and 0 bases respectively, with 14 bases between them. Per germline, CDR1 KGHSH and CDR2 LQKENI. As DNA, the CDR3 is TGTGCCAGCTCACCGGGAGGGGGACAACCGAACACCGGGGAGCTGTTTTTT. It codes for CASSPGGGQPNTGELFF.

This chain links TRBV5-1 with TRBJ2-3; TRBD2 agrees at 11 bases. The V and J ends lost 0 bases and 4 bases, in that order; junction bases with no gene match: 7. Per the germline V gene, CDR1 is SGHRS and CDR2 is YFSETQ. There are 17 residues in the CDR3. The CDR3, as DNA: TGCGCCAGCAGCTTGGCCCAGCTAGCGGGAGGTTCAGATACGCAGTATTTT. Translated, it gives CASSLAQLAGGSDTQYF.

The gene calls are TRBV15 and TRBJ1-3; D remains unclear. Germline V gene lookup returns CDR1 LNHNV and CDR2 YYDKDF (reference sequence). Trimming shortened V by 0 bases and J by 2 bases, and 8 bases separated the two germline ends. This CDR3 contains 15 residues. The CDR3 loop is CATSRDLATGNTIYF. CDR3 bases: TGTGCCACCAGCAGAGATCTGGCAACTGGAAACACCATATATTTT.

The CDR3, as DNA: TGCGCCAGCAGCTTGGACGGGAAGGCCTACGAGCAGTACTTC. It is translated as CASSLDGKAYEQYF. The chain carries TRBV5-1 and TRBJ2-7; D perhaps matches TRBD2 (5 bases). Trimming took 0 bases from V and 2 from J, leaving 9 bases between them. The CDR3 covers 14 residues. In germline, CDR1 is SGHRS, CDR2 YFSETQ.

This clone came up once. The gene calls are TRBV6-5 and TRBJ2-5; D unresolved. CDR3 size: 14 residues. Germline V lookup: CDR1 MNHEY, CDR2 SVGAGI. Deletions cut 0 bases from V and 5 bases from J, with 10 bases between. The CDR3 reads CASSYSRLVETQYF. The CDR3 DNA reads TGTGCCAGCAGTTACTCGAGGCTAGTGGAGACCCAGTACTTC.